Listed below are T cell receptor beta chains from one sample, sequenced in a study of T cells after yellow fever vaccination. One entry per CDR3 protein results from TCRdb running MiXCR on the 5' RACE reads. The repertoire holds approximately 610,000 distinct CDR3 sequences, with about a sixth as singletons. Here the sequenced sample was PBMCs, taken less than 6 days after the first yellow fever vaccination. All receptors derive from a man younger than 35 who received the YFV17D yellow fever vaccine. Each CDR3 is given with its conserved first and last residue. D genes are given only for firm matches. The size entry is marked missing in some rows and otherwise reads once, few, many or a size class.

CDR3	DNA	D	V	J	size
CASSRQGRGEKYF	TGTGCCAGCAGCCGACAGGGAAGGGGCGAGAAGTACTTC	TRBD1	TRBV27	TRBJ2-7	-
CSAGQAAGDTEAFF	TGCAGTGCTGGACAGGCGGCAGGAGACACTGAAGCTTTCTTT	TRBD1	TRBV20-1	TRBJ1-1	few
CASSLAKTGKLDGYTF	TGTGCCAGCAGCTTAGCGAAGACAGGGAAACTGGACGGCTACACCTTC	TRBD1	TRBV7-8	TRBJ1-2	-
CATSDPSGGGGNEQFF	TGTGCCACCAGTGATCCTAGCGGGGGGGGCGGGAATGAGCAGTTCTTC	TRBD2	TRBV24-1	TRBJ2-1	few
CSVVGQATGVGYTF	TGCAGCGTTGTGGGGCAGGCCACGGGGGTGGGCTACACCTTC	-	TRBV29-1	TRBJ1-2	-
CASTASNRGATEAFF	TGTGCCAGCACCGCCTCCAACAGGGGCGCCACTGAAGCTTTCTTT	TRBD1	TRBV3-1	TRBJ1-1	-
CSARTGDTGELFF	TGCAGTGCTAGGACAGGCGACACCGGGGAGCTGTTTTTT	-	TRBV20-1	TRBJ2-2	-
CASSLGGRLYGYTF	TGCGCCAGCAGCTTGGGAGGCAGACTCTATGGCTACACCTTC	-	TRBV5-1	TRBJ1-2	many
CASSSTSRGEKLFF	TGCGCCAGCAGCTCGACATCCCGGGGCGAAAAACTGTTTTTT	-	TRBV5-1	TRBJ1-4	-
CASIPTGGRTQYF	TGTGCCAGCATTCCGACCGGGGGCCGGACCCAGTACTTC	-	TRBV6-2/TRBV6-3	TRBJ2-5	few
CASSYRFGTGFGYTF	TGTGCCAGCAGTTACCGATTCGGGACAGGATTTGGCTACACCTTC	TRBD1	TRBV6-5	TRBJ1-2	many
CSARDPGTSGGLSSYNEQFF	TGCAGTGCTAGAGACCCAGGGACTAGCGGGGGGCTAAGCTCCTACAATGAGCAGTTCTTC	TRBD2	TRBV20-1	TRBJ2-1	-
CASSLVLGGPSSYEQYF	TGTGCCAGCAGCTTAGTATTAGGGGGCCCCAGCTCCTACGAGCAGTACTTC	TRBD1	TRBV7-8	TRBJ2-7	few
CASSLGRAGGYGYTF	TGTGCCAGCAGCTTAGGGAGAGCGGGGGGCTATGGCTACACCTTC	-	TRBV7-2	TRBJ1-2	few
CAISEVGAIYGYTF	TGTGCCATCAGTGAAGTAGGGGCCATCTATGGCTACACCTTC	-	TRBV10-3	TRBJ1-2	-
CASRRVGGPYEQYF	TGTGCCAGCAGGAGGGTAGGGGGCCCCTACGAGCAGTACTTC	TRBD1	TRBV6-1	TRBJ2-7	few
CASNLRGGSWNEQFF	TGTGCCAGCAACCTTCGGGGGGGCTCTTGGAATGAGCAGTTCTTC	TRBD2	TRBV6-1	TRBJ2-1	-
CASSLRTDRGYGYTF	TGCGCCAGCAGCCTAAGAACGGACAGGGGCTATGGCTACACCTTC	TRBD1	TRBV5-1	TRBJ1-2	few
CASSVGSGNQPQHF	TGTGCCAGCAGCGTAGGTTCGGGGAATCAGCCCCAGCATTTT	-	TRBV9	TRBJ1-5	-
CASTMGGSLHEQYF	TGTGCCAGCACTATGGGGGGTTCTCTCCACGAGCAGTACTTC	-	TRBV12-3/TRBV12-4	TRBJ2-7	-
CASSLAANNEQFF	TGTGCCAGCAGCTTAGCAGCTAACAATGAGCAGTTCTTC	-	TRBV11-3	TRBJ2-1	many
CSATGTSGGAGSYNEQFF	TGCAGTGCAACCGGGACTAGCGGGGGGGCAGGGTCCTACAATGAGCAGTTCTTC	TRBD2	TRBV20-1	TRBJ2-1	few